This T cell receptor beta chain was sequenced during a study of PD-L1 blockade in urothelial cancer. The overall study: Of prior chemotherapy regimens, patients had received between 0 and 3.

The CDR3 length is 12 residues. CDR1 and CDR2 from the germline V gene are MDHEN and SYDVKM. Trimming stripped 7 bases from V and 11 bases from J, with 16 bases between. Method: immunoSEQ multiplex PCR; TCRdb's copy keeps in-frame clones and lacks some. Among around 80,000 clones, around 90% were seen once, and the ten largest hold roughly 6.1%. The rearrangement links TRBV28 to TRBJ2-3, with D hard to call. The sequence came from an older woman with urothelial cancer. The specimen comprised PBMCs, sampled around atezolizumab (anti-PD-L1) treatment. CDR3 DNA sequence: TGTGCCAGCACCCAAGGCGGCAGTCAGCAGTATTTT. Translation: CASTQGGSQQYF. The full variable domain, with the rest looked up from reference TRBV28 and TRBJ2-3, is DVKVTQSSRYLVKRTGEKVFLECVQDMDHENMFWYRQDPGLGLRLIYFSYDVKMKEKGDIPEGYSVSREKKERFSLILESASTNQTSMYLCASTQGGSQQYFGPGTRLTVL.